Below are 26 T cell receptor beta chains sequenced from a single sample in a study of T-cell memory formation after mild COVID-19 (dated by TCRdb to the early 2020s). The protocol used for the library was 5' RACE. Instrument on record: Illumina NovaSeq 6000. TCRdb trimmed the raw reads at Q25, called clones with MiXCR and kept productive beta chains. Entries are consolidated by CDR3 protein sequence, retaining the most common genes and DNA. Within this sample are 550,000 to 700,000 distinct CDR3 sequences, with 18% of them counted one time only. Approximately 12% of the sample belongs to the ten largest clones. Sequencing was done on a sample of PBMCs or a T cell subset sorted from them (not recorded which). These receptors were obtained from an adult woman who had mild COVID-19 (a few samples of this study predate the infection). The sample titles of this study are shuffled in the database, so cell type and time point are left out; the donor was told from shared clones.

The chain joins TRBV2 to TRBJ1-2; no clear D gene. The CDR3 extends over 10 amino acids. CDR1 is SNHLY and CDR2 is FYNNEI in the germline V gene. The V end lost 6 bases, the J end lost 3 bases, and 2 bases lay between the germline ends. The CDR3 coding sequence is TGTGCCAGCAGCGACTATGGCTACACCTTC. It codes for CASSDYGYTF.

The chain uses TRBV9 and TRBJ2-7; 7 nucleotides align to TRBD1. The CDR3 has 16 amino acids. Germline V gene sequence: CDR1 SGDLS, CDR2 YYNGEE. Trimming removed 4 bases from V and 0 bases from J; junction bases left unmatched: 10. The CDR3 bases are TGTGCCAGCAGCCCAAGGGACAGCCCGAGCTCCTACGAGCAGTACTTC. It encodes CASSPRDSPSSYEQYF. Full variable domain (outside the CDR3, taken from reference TRBV9 and TRBJ2-7): DSGVTQTPKHLITATGQRVTLRCSPRSGDLSVYWYQQSLDQGLQFLIQYYNGEERAKGNILERFSAQQFPDLHSELNLSSLELGDSALYFCASSPRDSPSSYEQYFGPGTRLTVT.

This sequence joins TRBV7-8 and TRBJ2-7; the D gene is possibly TRBD1 (6 bases). This CDR3 is built from 14 residues. The V gene lost 0 bases and the J gene lost 7 bases, with 13 bases spanning the gap. The germline V gene has CDR1 SGHVS and CDR2 FQNEAQ. This CDR3 is CASSLAGAVREQYF. CDR3 bases: TGTGCCAGCAGCTTAGCGGGGGCCGTGAGAGAGCAGTACTTC.

The chain has TRBV6-5 and TRBJ1-1, with 7 positions matching TRBD1. V lost 4 bases and J lost 6; bases outside the gene matches: 8. Per germline, CDR1 MNHEY and CDR2 SVGAGI. The CDR3 is 14 amino acids. In DNA form, the CDR3 reads TGTGCCAGCAGTTTTATAGAGGGGGCCGCTGAAGCTTTCTTT. Its protein is CASSFIEGAAEAFF.

This clonotype was picked up a small number of times. The chain uses TRBV24-1 and TRBJ2-7; the match to TRBD1 covers 10 bases. Germline CDR1 and CDR2: KGHDR and SFDVKD. The CDR3 has 14 residues. The ends lost 2 bases at V and 5 bases at J; junction bases unmatched: 2. CDR3 DNA sequence: TGTGCCACCAGTGATTGGGGGACAGGGGACGAGCAGTACTTC. Protein product: CATSDWGTGDEQYF.

This clonotype was seen at least ten times. J is TRBJ1-2 and V is TRBV12-3 or TRBV12-4, with D hard to call. Trimming stripped 2 bases from V and 8 bases from J, with 9 bases between. The CDR3 runs 12 residues. The CDR3 sequence: CASSLWENGYTF. Written as DNA, the CDR3 is TGTGCCAGCAGTTTATGGGAGAACGGCTACACCTTC.

The rearrangement links TRBV24-1 to TRBJ2-7; D gene unclear. The CDR3 loop spans 13 amino acids. Germline assignment: CDR1 KGHDR and CDR2 SFDVKD. Trimming removed 5 bases at V and 5 bases at J, with 12 bases between. The CDR3 DNA sequence: TGTGCCACCAGTGGCAGCCTAAGGCACGAGCAGTACTTC. This gives the protein CATSGSLRHEQYF.

This clonotype was observed a few times. The chain combines TRBV14 with TRBJ1-1; D gene uncertain. This CDR3 contains 13 residues. Germline CDR1 and CDR2: SGHDN and FVKESK. Trimming left V 4 bases short and J 0 bases short, with 6 bases between. The CDR3 sequence: CASSPHVNTEAFF. The CDR3 DNA reads as TGTGCCAGCAGCCCTCACGTGAACACTGAAGCTTTCTTT.

The sample holds a few counts of this clonotype. The chain combines TRBV7-2 with TRBJ2-1, with D maybe TRBD1 (7 bases). The length of the CDR3 is 17 residues. Trimming shortened V by 4 bases and J by 3 bases, and 19 bases separated the two germline ends. CDR1 is SGHTA, CDR2 FQGNSA, per germline. CDR3 in amino acids: CASSSRGRSGFYNEQFF. Written as DNA, the CDR3 is TGTGCCAGCAGCTCCAGGGGGAGGAGCGGGTTCTACAATGAGCAGTTCTTC.

V and J are TRBV11-2 and TRBJ1-3; D remains ambiguous. Germline CDR1 SGHAT, CDR2 FQNNGV. The CDR3 has 14 residues. Trimming took 5 bases from V and 0 from J, leaving 8 bases between them. The CDR3 is CASSHKYSGNTIYF. CDR3 nucleotide sequence: TGTGCCAGCAGCCACAAATACTCTGGAAACACCATATATTTT.

This rearrangement joins TRBV12-3 or TRBV12-4 to TRBJ1-1; tentatively, D is TRBD1 (6 bases). The CDR3 is 16 residues long. V lost 0 bases and J lost 4, with 15 bases in between. The CDR3 here is CASSLAAGGRSTEAFF. The CDR3 nucleotides are TGTGCCAGCAGTTTAGCAGCCGGGGGCAGGAGCACTGAAGCTTTCTTT.

With regard to this clonotype: The germline gene is not matched at one end of the junction; a read error may be the cause. The CDR3 loop reads CATSGLTGYNEQFF. Written as DNA, the CDR3 is TGTGCCACCAGTGGTTTGACAGGTTACAATGAGCAGTTCTTC. V is TRBV24-1 and J is TRBJ2-1; possible D gene TRBD1, 6 bases. CDR3 size: 14 residues. Per germline, CDR1 KGHDR and CDR2 SFDVKD.

At least ten counts were recorded for this clonotype. CDR3 region: CATSRGETQYF. CDR3 nucleotides: TGTGCCACCAGCAGAGGAGAGACCCAGTACTTC. The chain employs TRBV15 and TRBJ2-5; D is unclear. Trimming stripped 1 base from V and 4 bases from J, with 1 base between. The CDR3 runs to 11 residues. The germline CDR1 and CDR2 sequences are LNHNV and YYDKDF (reference sequence).

The chain combines TRBV4-1 with TRBJ1-1, with D perhaps TRBD1 (5 bases). Looked up from germline, CDR1 is MGHRA and CDR2 is YSYEKL. This CDR3 is built from 17 residues. The germline V and J ends were trimmed by 0 bases and 7 bases, with 21 bases remaining between them. CDR3 sequence: CASSQDTGGASGFEAFF. The CDR3 DNA reads TGCGCCAGCAGCCAAGATACGGGAGGGGCCTCCGGGTTTGAAGCTTTCTTT.

The chain carries TRBV9 and TRBJ1-3; D unresolved. CDR1 is SGDLS, CDR2 YYNGEE, per germline. The CDR3 has 14 residues. V was clipped by 3 bases and J by 4 bases, with 11 bases between them. This chain's CDR3 is CASSALTGGNTIYF. DNA of the CDR3: TGTGCCAGCAGCGCCTTGACGGGGGGAAACACCATATATTTT.

This chain connects TRBV20-1 to TRBJ2-7; 7 nucleotides agree with TRBD2. Germline V CDR1 and CDR2: DFQATT, SNEGSKA (reference sequence). The V segment lost 6 bases and the J segment 3 bases; nucleotides outside the gene matches: 11. There are 14 residues in the CDR3. The CDR3 DNA reads as TGCAGTGCCCCGGGAGGATTTACGAACTACGAGCAGTACTTC. This codes for CSAPGGFTNYEQYF.

This clonotype came up a few times. This chain joins TRBV14 and TRBJ2-7, with D possibly being TRBD1 or TRBD2 (5 bases each). V was pared by 4 bases and J by 13 bases, with 23 bases between. This CDR3 comprises 14 residues. From germline, CDR1 is SGHDN and CDR2 FVKESK. The CDR3 loop reads CASSPYGTSSPPYF. The CDR3 DNA reads as TGTGCCAGCAGCCCCTATGGGACCTCTAGCCCGCCCTACTTC.

This clonotype was seen a few times. The rearrangement links TRBV7-8 to TRBJ2-7, with D maybe TRBD1 (5 bases). Germline V gene sequence: CDR1 SGHVS, CDR2 FQNEAQ. Trimming cost V 2 bases and J 3 bases, with 14 bases left between them. CDR3 length equals 15 residues. The CDR3 loop reads CASSLTPQVHYEQYF. The DNA for the CDR3 is TGTGCCAGCAGCTTAACCCCACAGGTTCACTACGAGCAGTACTTC.

This clonotype occurred a few times. The V gene is TRBV9, the J gene TRBJ2-1; TRBD2 matches 12 bases. Looked up from germline, CDR1 is SGDLS and CDR2 is YYNGEE. CDR3 length equals 14 residues. Trimming at V came to 0 bases and at J to 12 bases, leaving 4 bases not matched to a gene. CDR3 coding DNA: TGTGCCAGCAGCGTAGAGACTAGCGGGGGAGGGCAGTTCTTC. Amino acid sequence: CASSVETSGGGQFF.

The CDR3: CSARRRTGTEAFF. DNA of the CDR3: TGCAGTGCTAGAAGACGAACGGGCACTGAAGCTTTCTTT. The V and J genes are TRBV20-1 and TRBJ1-1; D uncertain. The CDR3 is 13 residues long. V lost 2 bases to trimming and J lost 4 bases, with 11 bases between them. The germline CDR1 and CDR2 sequences are DFQATT and SNEGSKA (reference sequence).

The chain joins TRBV12-3 or TRBV12-4 to TRBJ2-2; D call uncertain. The CDR3 is 15 amino acids. V lost 3 bases, J lost 1 base, and 9 bases lay in between. The DNA of the CDR3 is TGTGCCAGCAGTTTTCGCGGCAGGAACACCGGGGAGCTGTTTTTT. Its protein product is CASSFRGRNTGELFF.

Only a few counts were recorded for this clonotype. The chain links TRBV7-6 to TRBJ2-1; 15 bases fit TRBD2. V shed 5 bases, J shed 5 bases, and the junction held 7 bases outside the gene matches. Germline CDR1 is SGHVS and CDR2 is FNYEAQ. The CDR3 is made up of 17 amino acids. The CDR3 protein is CASSPGTSGGLHNEQFF. The CDR3 coding sequence is TGTGCCAGCAGCCCCGGGACTAGCGGGGGGCTACACAATGAGCAGTTCTTC. The entire variable domain, with the rest obtained from reference TRBV7-6 and TRBJ2-1, is as follows: GAGVSQSPRYKVTKRGQDVALRCDPISGHVSLYWYRQALGQGPEFLTYFNYEAQQDKSGLPNDRFSAERPEGSISTLTIQRTEQRDSAMYRCASSPGTSGGLHNEQFFGPGTRLTVL.

This clonotype was counted a single time. J is TRBJ1-2 and V is TRBV24-1; 7 nucleotides match TRBD1. The V gene end was trimmed by 3 bases and the J gene end by 8 bases; junction bases not matched to a gene: 8. CDR1 KGHDR and CDR2 SFDVKD come from the germline V gene. This CDR3 has 14 amino acids. The CDR3 is CATSDTTGSKGYTF. In nucleotides, the CDR3 is TGTGCCACCAGTGATACGACAGGGTCCAAAGGCTACACCTTC.

This clonotype has ten or more counts. This rearrangement joins TRBV5-6 to TRBJ2-6, with 8 bases fitting TRBD1. The ends lost 3 bases at V and 2 bases at J; junction bases unmatched: 4. The CDR3 spans 16 residues. Germline V gene sequence: CDR1 SGHDT, CDR2 YYEEEE. The CDR3 reads CASSSDRATGANVLTF. CDR3 nucleotides: TGTGCCAGCAGCTCGGACAGGGCAACTGGGGCCAACGTCCTGACTTTC.

This clonotype occurred a few times. V gene TRBV3-1 combines with J gene TRBJ2-7, with 9 bases aligning to TRBD2. The trim removed 5 bases at V and 6 bases at J, leaving 8 bases unmatched. Germline V gives CDR1 LGHDT, CDR2 YNNKEL (reference sequence). There are 14 residues in the CDR3. CDR3 sequence (DNA): TGTGCCAGCAGCAGGCTTAGCGGGAGCCCCGAGCAGTACTTC. It specifies CASSRLSGSPEQYF.

This chain connects TRBV30 to TRBJ1-2; TRBD1 is a possible D gene (6 bases). In germline, CDR1 is GTSNPN, CDR2 SVGIG (reference sequence). The CDR3 length is 15 residues. Deletions cut 2 bases from V and 5 bases from J, with 18 bases between. The CDR3 loop is CAWSPGQLNFYGYTF. DNA of the CDR3: TGTGCCTGGAGTCCCGGACAGCTGAACTTTTATGGCTACACCTTC.